This T cell receptor beta chain stems from a study of shared clonotypes between healthy human individuals. Study information: Per donor, three plates held CD4 naive cells, three held CD4 memory, two held CD8 naive and one held CD8 memory.

Study observations and caveats: Of the naive CD4 clonotypes, 4% to 5% were shared across several donors.

Measured with immunoSEQ multiplex PCR; TCRdb has only the in-frame clones, and not every one. The table lists about 700,000 clones, roughly 94% of them singletons. As defined, naive CD8 cells were CD45RO-negative and positively selected for CCR7, with terminally differentiated effector memory CD45RA+ cells excluded. In the case of this clone: Antigen unknown.

The source of this sequence is a man younger than 40 in good health. The material sequenced was naive CD8+ T cells sorted from blood.

Here the CDR3 DNA reads TGTGCCAGCAGTGAATTTTCCGGGACTAGATCCTACGAGCAGTACTTC. The encoded protein is CASSEFSGTRSYEQYF. The chain carries TRBV6-4 and TRBJ2-7, with 8 positions matching TRBD2. The CDR3 extends over 16 amino acids. V lost 3 bases to trimming and J lost 1 base; unmatched junction nucleotides: 8. Germline V gives CDR1 MRHNA, CDR2 SNTAGT.